A single sample is the source of the 21 T cell receptor beta chains below, sequenced in a study of blood T cell repertoires in COVID-19. Some clones are missing from TCRdb's copy, which holds only in-frame ones; the method was immunoSEQ multiplex PCR. The sample holds 300,000 to 350,000 clones, 80% to 90% seen once. The sample comprised peripheral blood. The receptors come from a man aged 25 to 40 with active or convalescent COVID-19.

CDR3 region: CASSLTSRGNSPLHF. Written as DNA, the CDR3 is TGTGCCAGCAGCTTAACGTCGAGAGGAAATTCACCCCTCCACTTT. V usage is TRBV7-3 and J usage is TRBJ1-6, with D hard to call. V shed 0 bases and J shed 7 bases, with 10 bases lying between them. The germline V gene encodes CDR1 SGHTA and CDR2 FQGTGA. The CDR3 length is 15 residues.

V and J are TRBV18 and TRBJ2-1, with D hard to call. CDR1 and CDR2 (germline): KGHSH, LQKENI. This CDR3 has 12 amino acids. Trimming removed 1 base at V and 7 bases at J, with 5 bases between. DNA for the CDR3: TGTGCCAGCTCACCACGCGTAAATGAGCAGTTCTTC. It specifies CASSPRVNEQFF.

Here the CDR3 DNA reads TGTGCCAGCAGCACCCGGGACTATACGGTTGGGGACACAGATACGCAGTATTTT. Residues: CASSTRDYTVGDTDTQYF. The chain employs TRBV13 and TRBJ2-3; TRBD2 matches at 7 bases. Germline V gives CDR1 PRHDT, CDR2 FYEKMQ (reference sequence). The CDR3 contains 18 residues. Germline trimming cut 5 bases from V and 2 bases from J; bases unmatched to any gene: 16. Looking up the rest from reference TRBV13 and TRBJ2-3 gives the full variable domain: AAGVIQSPRHLIKEKRETATLKCYPIPRHDTVYWYQQGPGQDPQFLISFYEKMQSDKGSIPDRFSAQQFSDYHSELNMSSLELGDSALYFCASSTRDYTVGDTDTQYFGPGTRLTVL.

The chain recombines TRBV18 with TRBJ1-1; TRBD1 matches 9 bases. Germline V CDR1 and CDR2: KGHSH, LQKENI. V dropped 4 bases and J dropped 2; count of bases not matched to a gene: 5. This CDR3 region has 15 residues. The CDR3 DNA sequence: TGTGCCAGCTCACTACGGACAGGGGAAAACACTGAAGCTTTCTTT. As protein: CASSLRTGENTEAFF. Drawing the rest from reference TRBV18 and TRBJ1-1, the complete variable domain is NAGVMQNPRHLVRRRGQEARLRCSPMKGHSHVYWYRQLPEEGLKFMVYLQKENIIDESGMPKERFSAEFPKEGPSILRIQQVVRGDSAAYFCASSLRTGENTEAFFGQGTRLTVV.

This chain uses TRBV7-8 with TRBJ2-2, with 11 nucleotides matching TRBD2. Losses at the gene ends were 3 bases for V and 7 bases for J; bases not matched to a gene: 4. The CDR3 extends over 15 amino acids. Germline CDR1 is SGHVS and CDR2 is FQNEAQ. DNA for the CDR3: TGTGCCAGCAGCTTGGCTAGCGGGGGGTTCGGGGAGCTGTTTTTT. Its protein product is CASSLASGGFGELFF. The complete variable domain, with remaining parts taken from reference TRBV7-8 and TRBJ2-2, reads GAGVSQSPRYKVAKRGQDVALRCDPISGHVSLFWYQQALGQGPEFLTYFQNEAQLDKSGLPSDRFFAERPEGSVSTLKIQRTQQEDSAVYLCASSLASGGFGELFFGEGSRLTVL.

This clone was counted once. V gene TRBV7-9 combines with J gene TRBJ1-3; D call uncertain. V lost 3 bases and J 0 bases, leaving 15 bases between the germline ends. Per germline, CDR1 SEHNR and CDR2 FQNEAQ (reference sequence). The CDR3 runs to 17 residues. Here the CDR3 DNA reads TGTGCCAGCAGCTTTTCGGCTCATGAGGGCTCTGGAAACACCATATATTTT. It specifies CASSFSAHEGSGNTIYF.

The chain joins TRBV4-1 to TRBJ1-2; 7 nucleotides match TRBD1. Germline V CDR1 and CDR2: MGHRA, YSYEKL. The CDR3 is 12 residues long. The trim removed 2 bases at V and 7 bases at J, leaving 1 base unmatched. This chain's CDR3 is CASSQTGVGYTF. The CDR3 nucleotides are TGCGCCAGCAGCCAAACAGGGGTTGGCTACACCTTC.

The DNA for the CDR3 is TGTGCCAGCAGCCCCGGACAGGTGTCCTACAATGAGCAGTTCTTC. Protein product: CASSPGQVSYNEQFF. This chain connects TRBV7-3 to TRBJ2-1, with TRBD1 matching over 7 bases. Germline CDR1 reads SGHTA; CDR2 reads FQGTGA. The CDR3 is 15 residues long. Trimming at V came to 5 bases and at J to 1 base, leaving 5 bases not matched to a gene.

This clone has just one count. This chain joins TRBV10-3 and TRBJ1-2; D gene uncertain. CDR1 ENHRY and CDR2 SYGVKD come from the germline V gene. V gave up 3 bases and J gave up 4 bases, with 12 bases separating them. CDR3 size: 14 residues. For the CDR3, the DNA is TGTGCCATCAGTGAAGGAGGAGCTACCTATGGCTACACCTTC. This codes for CAISEGGATYGYTF.

The chain recombines TRBV6-5 with TRBJ1-5; a weak D match, TRBD1 (6 bases). Germline CDR1 reads MNHEY; CDR2 reads SVGAGI. Trimming took 7 bases from V and 2 from J, leaving 15 bases between them. The CDR3 has 15 amino acids. CDR3 loop: CASTPPNRGNQPQHF. CDR3 in DNA: TGTGCCAGCACCCCGCCGAACAGGGGCAATCAGCCCCAGCATTTT.

The genes are TRBV9 and TRBJ2-6, with D tentatively TRBD1 (5 bases). The V end lost 4 bases, the J end lost 4 bases, and 12 bases lay between the germline ends. Germline CDR1 and CDR2: SGDLS and YYNGEE. The CDR3 is made up of 15 amino acids. CDR3 region: CASSFRPGGANVLTF. The CDR3 nucleotides are TGTGCCAGCAGCTTCCGACCAGGGGGGGCCAACGTCCTGACTTTC. Full variable domain (missing parts from reference TRBV9 and TRBJ2-6): DSGVTQTPKHLITATGQRVTLRCSPRSGDLSVYWYQQSLDQGLQFLIQYYNGEERAKGNILERFSAQQFPDLHSELNLSSLELGDSALYFCASSFRPGGANVLTFGAGSRLTVL.

The chain has TRBV18 and TRBJ2-5; no firm D call. This CDR3 spans 12 amino acids. The V end lost 5 bases, the J end lost 4 bases, and 8 bases lay between the germline ends. In germline, CDR1 is KGHSH, CDR2 LQKENI. This CDR3 is CASSSSLETQYF. CDR3 bases: TGTGCCAGCTCATCGAGTTTAGAGACCCAGTACTTC.

The chain links TRBV5-4 to TRBJ1-6; weak D call: TRBD1 (6 bases). Deletions cut 0 bases from V and 9 bases from J, with 13 bases between. The CDR3 contains 15 residues. The germline CDR1 and CDR2 sequences are SGHNT and YYREEE (reference sequence). The CDR3 nucleotides are TGTGCCAGCAGCTTGGTCGGGGGGCAGAGTTCACCCCTCCACTTT. This gives the protein CASSLVGGQSSPLHF.

The V call is TRBV9, the J call TRBJ1-5; 7 bases are shared with TRBD1. CDR1 is SGDLS, CDR2 YYNGEE, per germline. This CDR3 comprises 13 residues. The J segment lost 4 bases and the V segment lost 4 bases, leaving 2 bases of the junction unmatched. The CDR3 reads CASSRGQNQPQHF. DNA for the CDR3: TGTGCCAGCAGCAGGGGGCAAAATCAGCCCCAGCATTTT.

The V and J genes are TRBV9 and TRBJ2-5, with a weak D call TRBD2 (7 bases). This CDR3 spans 14 amino acids. The germline gives CDR1 SGDLS, CDR2 YYNGEE. V lost 0 bases, J lost 13 bases, and 19 bases lay in between. The CDR3 coding sequence is TGTGCCAGCAGCGTAGAATTTCGGCGGGGGCCTCTGTACTTC. Translating gives CASSVEFRRGPLYF.

The J gene is TRBJ2-2, the V gene TRBV10-3; D ambiguous. V was cut by 0 bases and J by 4 bases, with 9 bases left in between. The CDR3 runs 15 residues. CDR1 and CDR2 (germline): ENHRY, SYGVKD. CDR3 DNA: TGTGCCATCAGTGAGTCTCCCGGTGGCACCGGGGAGCTGTTTTTT. Protein: CAISESPGGTGELFF.

This chain connects TRBV6-6 to TRBJ1-1, with 9 bases identical to TRBD1. CDR1 and CDR2 from the germline V gene are MNHNY and SVGAGI (reference sequence). This CDR3 region has 15 residues. J lost 5 bases, V lost 7 bases, and 11 bases had no gene match. CDR3 in amino acids: CASTWTGVVMTEAFF. CDR3 nucleotide sequence: TGTGCCAGCACCTGGACAGGGGTGGTAATGACTGAAGCTTTCTTT.

The rearrangement links TRBV3-1 (or the pseudogene TRBV3-2) to TRBJ1-2; the D is unclear. With 2 bases removed from V and 2 bases from J, the gap between germline ends came to 12 bases. Germline-derived CDR1 and CDR2 are LGHDT and YNNKEL (reference sequence). The CDR3 is 15 residues long. In nucleotides, the CDR3 is TGTGCCAGCAGCCAAACGGGGTCTATGAACTATGGCTACACCTTC. It yields the protein CASSQTGSMNYGYTF.

This clone is a singleton in its sample. The V and J genes are TRBV30 and TRBJ2-2; D possibly corresponds to TRBD2 (6 bases). The ends were cut back, 4 bases at V and 6 bases at J, with 18 bases in the middle. CDR1 and CDR2 (germline): GTSNPN, SVGIG (reference sequence). The CDR3 loop spans 15 amino acids. CDR3 residues: CAWTLLSRGSGELFF. CDR3 DNA sequence: TGTGCCTGGACCCTACTCTCCCGGGGGTCCGGGGAGCTGTTTTTT.

This chain joins TRBV28 and TRBJ1-5; 7 bases agree with TRBD1. Germline V gene sequence: CDR1 MDHEN, CDR2 SYDVKM. The V gene end was trimmed by 5 bases and the J gene end by 2 bases; junction bases not matched to a gene: 6. CDR3 length: 15 residues. In DNA, the CDR3 is TGTGCCAGCAGTCCCGGGACAGCAGGCAATCAGCCCCAGCATTTT. Translation gives CASSPGTAGNQPQHF.

The V gene is TRBV19, the J gene TRBJ1-5; TRBD1 aligns across 9 bases. J gave up 8 bases and V 5 bases, and 4 bases lay outside the gene matches. The CDR3 has 13 residues. In germline, CDR1 is LNHDA, CDR2 SQIVND (reference sequence). CDR3 nucleotides: TGTGCCAGTAGTGTCGACAGGGGGAAGCCCCAGCATTTT. It codes for CASSVDRGKPQHF.